This T cell receptor beta chain was recovered during a study of low-dose radiotherapy and immunotherapy resistance in tumors. Study details: 1 Gy per fraction was delivered to Cohort 2 every two weeks, for 13 Gy total over 26 weeks. On an every-two-weeks schedule, patients received intravenous nivolumab 240 mg, along with ipilimumab 1 mg/kg every six weeks. Treatment included intravenous cyclophosphamide dosed at 200 mg/m2 every two weeks, one day before radiation and immunotherapy.

With TRAV- and TRBV-specific primers, first-strand cDNA was made, covering the alpha and beta chains. Amplification of TCRs used a constant-region primer and V-primer adapter for approximately 18 PCR cycles. TCRdb redid the calling of the reads with MiXCR, one entry per CDR3 protein. The sample shows 80,000 to 95,000 distinct CDR3 sequences, 9.4% of them seen only once. CDR1 is SNHLY, CDR2 FYNNEI, per germline. This CDR3 has 16 amino acids. Trimming shortened V by 4 bases and J by 0 bases, and 14 bases separated the two germline ends. Time point in this sample: before trial treatment. Ipilimumab, nivolumab, aspirin, low-dose cyclophosphamide and low-dose radiotherapy were administered to donors. This clonotype came up many times.

This receptor was taken from a male donor with prostate cancer. The chain uses TRBV2 and TRBJ2-3; maybe TRBD1 (5 bases). The material sequenced was PBMCs, taken before treatment. CDR3 residues: CASSADNGLSTDTQYF. The CDR3, as DNA: TGTGCCAGCAGTGCGGACAATGGGTTAAGCACAGATACGCAGTATTTT.